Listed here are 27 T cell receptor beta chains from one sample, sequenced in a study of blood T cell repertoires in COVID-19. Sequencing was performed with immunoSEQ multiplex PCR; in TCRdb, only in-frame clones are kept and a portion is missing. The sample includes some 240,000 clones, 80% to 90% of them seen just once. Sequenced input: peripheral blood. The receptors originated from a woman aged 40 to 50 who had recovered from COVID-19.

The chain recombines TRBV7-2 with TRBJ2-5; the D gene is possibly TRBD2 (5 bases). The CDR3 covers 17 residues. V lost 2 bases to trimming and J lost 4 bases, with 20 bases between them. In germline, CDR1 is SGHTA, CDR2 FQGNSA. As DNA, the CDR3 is TGTGCCAGCAGCTTAAGTCGCGGGTCGTGGTCTCGAGAGACCCAGTACTTC. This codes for CASSLSRGSWSRETQYF.

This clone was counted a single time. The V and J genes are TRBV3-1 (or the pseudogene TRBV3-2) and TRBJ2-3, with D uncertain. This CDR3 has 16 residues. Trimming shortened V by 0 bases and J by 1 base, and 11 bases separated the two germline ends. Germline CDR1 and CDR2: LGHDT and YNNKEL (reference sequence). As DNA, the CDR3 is TGTGCCAGCAGCCAAGATCTAGTCGCGGGCACAGATACGCAGTATTTT. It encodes CASSQDLVAGTDTQYF.

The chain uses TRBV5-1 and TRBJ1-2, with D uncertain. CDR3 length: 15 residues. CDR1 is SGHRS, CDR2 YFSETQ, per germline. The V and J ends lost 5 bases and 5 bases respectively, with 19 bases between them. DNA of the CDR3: TGCGCCAGCAGTGACCAGGATCCTCGCGAGTATGGCTACACCTTC. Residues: CASSDQDPREYGYTF.

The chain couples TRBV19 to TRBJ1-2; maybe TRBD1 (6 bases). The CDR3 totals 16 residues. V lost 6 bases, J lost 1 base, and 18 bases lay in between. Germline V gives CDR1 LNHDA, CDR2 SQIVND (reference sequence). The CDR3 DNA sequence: TGTGCCAGTAGCAATTCCCAGGGAGGGGGTAACTATGGCTACACCTTC. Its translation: CASSNSQGGGNYGYTF.

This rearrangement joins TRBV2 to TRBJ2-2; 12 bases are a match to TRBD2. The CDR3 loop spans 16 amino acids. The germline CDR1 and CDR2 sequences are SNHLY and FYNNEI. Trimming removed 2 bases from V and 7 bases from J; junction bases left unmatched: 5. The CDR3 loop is CASSERTSGDGGELFF. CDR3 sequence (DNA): TGTGCCAGCAGTGAAAGGACTAGCGGGGATGGCGGGGAGCTGTTTTTT.

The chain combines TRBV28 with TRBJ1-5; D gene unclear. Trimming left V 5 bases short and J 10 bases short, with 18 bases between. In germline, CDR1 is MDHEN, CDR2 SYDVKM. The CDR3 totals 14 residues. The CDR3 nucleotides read TGTGCCAGCAGTCCTGAGGGCAATCTTAAACCCCAGCATTTT. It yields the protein CASSPEGNLKPQHF.

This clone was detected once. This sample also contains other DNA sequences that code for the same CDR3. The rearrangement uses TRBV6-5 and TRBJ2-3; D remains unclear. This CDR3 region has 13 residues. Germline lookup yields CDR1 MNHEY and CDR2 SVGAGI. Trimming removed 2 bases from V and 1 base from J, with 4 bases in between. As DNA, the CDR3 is TGTGCCAGCAGTTACCCAGGCACAGATACGCAGTATTTT. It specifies CASSYPGTDTQYF.

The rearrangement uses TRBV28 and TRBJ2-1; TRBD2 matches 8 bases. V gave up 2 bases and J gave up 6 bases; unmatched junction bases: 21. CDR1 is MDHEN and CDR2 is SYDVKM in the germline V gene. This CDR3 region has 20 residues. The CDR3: CASSLPKPTIISGVTNEQFF. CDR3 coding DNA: TGTGCCAGCAGTTTACCCAAACCAACCATCATTAGCGGGGTCACCAATGAGCAGTTCTTC.

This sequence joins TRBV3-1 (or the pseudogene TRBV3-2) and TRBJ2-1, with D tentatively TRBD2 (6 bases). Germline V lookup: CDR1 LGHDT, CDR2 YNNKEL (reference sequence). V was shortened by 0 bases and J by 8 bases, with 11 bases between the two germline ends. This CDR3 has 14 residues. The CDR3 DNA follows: TGTGCCAGCAGCCAAGAGTGGGGGGACTATGAGCAGTTCTTC. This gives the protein CASSQEWGDYEQFF.

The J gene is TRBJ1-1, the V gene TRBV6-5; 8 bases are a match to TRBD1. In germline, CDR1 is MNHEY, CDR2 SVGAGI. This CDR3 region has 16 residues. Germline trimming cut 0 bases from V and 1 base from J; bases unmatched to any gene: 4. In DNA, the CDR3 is TGTGCCAGCAGTTACTCGTGGACAGGGAAGAACACTGAAGCTTTCTTT. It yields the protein CASSYSWTGKNTEAFF.

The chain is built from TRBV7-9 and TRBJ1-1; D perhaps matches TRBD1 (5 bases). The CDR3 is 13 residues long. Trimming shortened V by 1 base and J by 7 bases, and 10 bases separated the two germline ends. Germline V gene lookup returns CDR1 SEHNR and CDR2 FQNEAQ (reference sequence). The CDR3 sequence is CASSLGGRDEAFF. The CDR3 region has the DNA TGTGCCAGCAGCTTAGGGGGGAGGGATGAAGCTTTCTTT.

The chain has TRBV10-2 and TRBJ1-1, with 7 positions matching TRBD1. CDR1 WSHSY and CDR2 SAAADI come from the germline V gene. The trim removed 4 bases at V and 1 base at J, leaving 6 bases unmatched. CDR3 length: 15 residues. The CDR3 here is CASSVAGGANTEAFF. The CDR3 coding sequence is TGCGCCAGCAGTGTTGCAGGGGGTGCGAACACTGAAGCTTTCTTT.

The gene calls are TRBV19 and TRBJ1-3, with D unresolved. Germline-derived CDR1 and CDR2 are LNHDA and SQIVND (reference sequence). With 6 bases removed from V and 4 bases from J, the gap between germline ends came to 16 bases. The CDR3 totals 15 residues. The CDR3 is CASSNRLQRGNTIYF. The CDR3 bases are TGTGCCAGTAGCAACAGACTACAGCGCGGAAACACCATATATTTT.

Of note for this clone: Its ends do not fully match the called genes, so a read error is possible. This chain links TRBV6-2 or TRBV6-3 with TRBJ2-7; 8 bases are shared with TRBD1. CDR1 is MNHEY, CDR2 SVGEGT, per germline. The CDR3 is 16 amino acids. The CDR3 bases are TGTGCCAGCAGCCCCGTTGGACAGGGAGGCTCCTACGGGCAGTACTTC. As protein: CASSPVGQGGSYGQYF.

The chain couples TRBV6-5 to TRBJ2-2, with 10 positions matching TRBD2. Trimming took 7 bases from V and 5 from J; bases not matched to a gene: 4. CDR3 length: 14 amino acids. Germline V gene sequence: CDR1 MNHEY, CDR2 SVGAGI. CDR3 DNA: TGTGCCAGCAAGCGGGGGGGCCGAACCGGGGAGCTGTTTTTT. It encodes CASKRGGRTGELFF.

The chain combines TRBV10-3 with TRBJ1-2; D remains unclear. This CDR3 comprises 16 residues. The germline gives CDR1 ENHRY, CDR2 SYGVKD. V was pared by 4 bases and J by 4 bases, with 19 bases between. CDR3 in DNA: TGTGCCATCAGTGGGAACATCGGGGTCCTGGCCTATGGCTACACCTTC. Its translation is CAISGNIGVLAYGYTF.

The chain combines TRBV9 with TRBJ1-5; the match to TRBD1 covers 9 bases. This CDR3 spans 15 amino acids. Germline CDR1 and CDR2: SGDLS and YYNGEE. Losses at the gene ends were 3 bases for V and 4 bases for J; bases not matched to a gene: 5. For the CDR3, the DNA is TGTGCCAGCAGCGCTTCCGGGACAGGGAATCAGCCCCAGCATTTT. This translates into CASSASGTGNQPQHF.

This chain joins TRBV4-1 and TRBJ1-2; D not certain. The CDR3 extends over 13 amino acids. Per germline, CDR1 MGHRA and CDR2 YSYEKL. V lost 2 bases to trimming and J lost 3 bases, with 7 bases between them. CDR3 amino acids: CASSQQDYYGYTF. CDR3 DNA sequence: TGCGCCAGCAGCCAACAGGACTACTATGGCTACACCTTC.

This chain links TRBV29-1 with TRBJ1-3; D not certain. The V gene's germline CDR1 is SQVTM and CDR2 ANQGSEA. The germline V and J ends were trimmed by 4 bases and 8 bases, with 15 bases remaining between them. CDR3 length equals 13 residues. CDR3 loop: CSVAIIERDTIYF. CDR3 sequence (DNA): TGCAGCGTTGCCATAATCGAGCGGGACACCATATATTTT.

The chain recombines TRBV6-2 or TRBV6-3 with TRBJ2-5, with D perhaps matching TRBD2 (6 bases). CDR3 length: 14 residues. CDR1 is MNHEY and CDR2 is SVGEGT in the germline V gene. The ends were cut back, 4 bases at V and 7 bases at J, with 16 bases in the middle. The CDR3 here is CASSLAGGVWTQYF. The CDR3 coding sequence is TGTGCCAGCAGTTTAGCAGGCGGGGTATGGACCCAGTACTTC.

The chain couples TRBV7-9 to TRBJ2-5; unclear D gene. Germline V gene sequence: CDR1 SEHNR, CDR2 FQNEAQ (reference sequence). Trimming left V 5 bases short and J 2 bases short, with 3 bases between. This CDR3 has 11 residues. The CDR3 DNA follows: TGTGCCAGCAGCCCTCAAGAGACCCAGTACTTC. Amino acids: CASSPQETQYF.

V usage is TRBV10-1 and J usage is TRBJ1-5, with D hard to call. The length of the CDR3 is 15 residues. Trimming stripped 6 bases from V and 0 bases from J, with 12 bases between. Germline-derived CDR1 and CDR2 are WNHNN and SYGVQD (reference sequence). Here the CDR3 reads CASSDHYDSNQPQHF. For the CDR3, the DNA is TGCGCCAGCAGCGATCACTACGATAGCAATCAGCCCCAGCATTTT.

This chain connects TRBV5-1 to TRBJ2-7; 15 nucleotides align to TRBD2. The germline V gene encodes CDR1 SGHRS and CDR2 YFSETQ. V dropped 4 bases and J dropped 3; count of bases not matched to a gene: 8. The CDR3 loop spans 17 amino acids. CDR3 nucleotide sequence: TGCGCCAGCAGCCCCTCGGGACTAGCGGGGGGTGGCTACGAGCAGTACTTC. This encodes CASSPSGLAGGGYEQYF.

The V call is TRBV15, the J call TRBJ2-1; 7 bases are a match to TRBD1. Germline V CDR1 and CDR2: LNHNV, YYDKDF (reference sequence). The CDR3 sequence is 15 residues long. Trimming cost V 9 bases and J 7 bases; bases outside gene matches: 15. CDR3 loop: CATGRGSTTYNEQFF. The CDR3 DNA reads TGTGCCACGGGCAGGGGGTCCACTACTTATAATGAGCAGTTCTTC.

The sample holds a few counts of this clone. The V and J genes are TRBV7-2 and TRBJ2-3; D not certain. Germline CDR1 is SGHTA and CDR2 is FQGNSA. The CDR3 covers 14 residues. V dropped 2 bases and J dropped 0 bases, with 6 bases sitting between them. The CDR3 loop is CASSLSFSTDTQYF. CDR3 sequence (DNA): TGTGCCAGCAGCTTATCTTTTAGCACAGATACGCAGTATTTT.

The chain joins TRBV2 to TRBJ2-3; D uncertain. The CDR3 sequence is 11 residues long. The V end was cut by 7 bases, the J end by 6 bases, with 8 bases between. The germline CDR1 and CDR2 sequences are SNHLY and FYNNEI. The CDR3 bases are TGTGCCAGCACCTACGAGGATACGCAGTATTTT. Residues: CASTYEDTQYF.

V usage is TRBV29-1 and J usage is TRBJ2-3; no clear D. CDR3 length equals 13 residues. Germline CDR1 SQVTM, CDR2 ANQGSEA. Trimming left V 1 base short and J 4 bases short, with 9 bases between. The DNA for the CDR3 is TGCAGCGTTGAAGTTGGGCAGCCAGATACGCAGTATTTT. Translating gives CSVEVGQPDTQYF.